This record concerns one T cell receptor (beta chain) sequence. Its antigen is as yet unknown. Germline CDR1 and CDR2: LGHNA and YSLEER. V lost 2 bases, J lost 3 bases, and 6 bases stayed unmatched. The CDR3 has 16 residues. These data belong to a study of cytomegalovirus exposure and HLA in healthy donors. Overall study results and limits: Productive rates of about 87% or about 30% were seen for most TCR beta V segments in an earlier analysis.

Healthy bone marrow donors made up the donor group. The PCR employed 60 Vbeta primers together with 13 Jbeta primers. Assay: immunoSEQ multiplex PCR; the TCRdb copy retains only in-frame clones and omits some. The sample has 130,000 or so clones, more than 75% seen once. This chain uses TRBV4-3 with TRBJ2-2, with 7 nucleotides matching TRBD1. The clonotype comes from a female donor in good health and CMV-seronegative. Source material: PBMCs. The CDR3, as DNA: TGCGCCAGCAGCCAACTGACAGGGAGTGACACCGGGGAGCTGTTTTTT. Translation gives CASSQLTGSDTGELFF.